The sequence of this TCR beta chain was determined in a study of PD-L1 blockade in urothelial cancer. CDR1 and CDR2 from the germline V gene are MNHEY and SVGAGI. This CDR3 comprises 10 residues. Trimming took off 8 bases at V and 14 bases at J, with 13 bases between the two ends. Sample time point: peripheral blood 6 weeks after treatment start. Sequencing was performed with immunoSEQ multiplex PCR; in TCRdb, only in-frame clones are kept and a portion is missing. The table includes about 29,000 clones, about 85% detected once. Sequenced here: PBMCs, sampled around atezolizumab (anti-PD-L1) treatment. The rearrangement uses TRBV6-5 and TRBJ2-1; D might be TRBD1 (6 bases). The TCR comes from a man between 65 and 85 years old with urothelial cancer. The CDR3 bases are TGTGCCAGCGGTCCGGGACAAGAGTTCTTC. Translated, it gives CASGPGQEFF.